The rows below give T cell receptor beta chains drawn from one sample of a study of metastatic and nonmetastatic thyroid tumors. TCRdb re-analyzed the PCR reads using MiXCR. The sample consists of tens of thousands of clones, over 15% of them appearing once. Sequenced material: blood. Receptor source: a male donor with papillary thyroid cancer or a benign thyroid nodule (not recorded which). Some clones in this sample may be carry-over from other donors' samples. Each CDR3 is given with its conserved first and last residue. A D gene is named only where the DNA matches it firmly. Expanded clones are given a class, and other clones once, few, many or no size at all.

v_call,d_call,clone_size,j_call,cdr3_aa,cdr3_nt
TRBV6-1,-,-,TRBJ1-1,CASSQRGAGEAFF,TGTGCCAGCAGCCAGAGGGGGGCGGGTGAAGCTTTCTTT
TRBV11-3,-,-,TRBJ2-3,CASSLDGPTDTQYF,TGTGCCAGCAGCCTTGACGGCCCCACAGATACGCAGTATTTT
TRBV30,TRBD1,-,TRBJ1-5,CAWSITGANNQPQHF,TGTGCCTGGAGTATAACAGGGGCTAACAATCAGCCCCAGCATTTT
TRBV6-1,-,many,TRBJ2-1,CASSEVRASYNEQFF,TGTGCCAGCAGTGAAGTGCGAGCCTCCTACAATGAGCAGTTCTTC
TRBV5-1,-,many,TRBJ1-5,CASSLGHRDTDQPQHF,TGCGCCAGCAGCTTGGGTCATAGGGATACGGATCAGCCCCAGCATTTT
TRBV19,-,-,TRBJ2-7,CASSIVHPSYEQYF,TGTGCCAGTAGTATCGTACATCCCTCCTACGAGCAGTACTTC
TRBV10-2,-,few,TRBJ1-1,CASSESGGTEAFF,TGCGCCAGCAGTGAGTCAGGGGGAACTGAAGCTTTCTTT
TRBV7-8,-,-,TRBJ2-3,CARRWRSTDTQYF,TGTGCCAGAAGATGGAGGAGCACAGATACGCAGTATTTT
TRBV5-1,TRBD1,many,TRBJ2-1,CASSLGQQYDEQFF,TGCGCCAGCAGCCTGGGACAGCAATACGATGAGCAGTTCTTC
TRBV6-1,-,many,TRBJ1-5,CASGLGDQPQHF,TGTGCCAGCGGCTTGGGAGACCAGCCCCAGCATTTT
TRBV28,TRBD1,many,TRBJ2-5,CASSYPELRQGVFF,TGTGCCAGCAGTTACCCAGAACTGAGACAGGGGGTTTTCTTC
TRBV5-1,-,many,TRBJ2-7,CASSPGDLYEQYF,TGCGCCAGCTCTCCGGGAGATTTATACGAGCAGTACTTC